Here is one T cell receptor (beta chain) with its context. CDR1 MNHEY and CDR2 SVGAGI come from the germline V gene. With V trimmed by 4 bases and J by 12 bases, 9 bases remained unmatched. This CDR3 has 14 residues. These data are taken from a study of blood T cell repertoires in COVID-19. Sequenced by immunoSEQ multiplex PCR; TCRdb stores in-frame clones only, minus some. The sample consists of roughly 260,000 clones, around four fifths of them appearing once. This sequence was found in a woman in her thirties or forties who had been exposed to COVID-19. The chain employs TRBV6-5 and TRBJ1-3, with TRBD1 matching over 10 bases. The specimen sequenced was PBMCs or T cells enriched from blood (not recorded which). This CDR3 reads CASSSPGQGTGIYF. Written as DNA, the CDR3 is TGTGCCAGCAGTTCCCCGGGACAGGGGACGGGCATATATTTT.